The 25 T cell receptor beta chains presented below share a single source sample, sequenced in a study of blood T cells in healthy people across ages. A second PCR of about 7 to 12 cycles used a sample-barcoded 5' primer and a J-beta primer mix. Using its own MiXCR run on the 5' RACE reads, TCRdb lists one record per CDR3 protein. Of about 1.6 million distinct CDR3 sequences in the sample, roughly 32% were seen once. Material: blood. The source is a woman younger than 45 in good health.

There are a few counts of this clonotype. Since a much larger clone is just one base distant, this may be a read error. The V gene is TRBV10-3, the J gene TRBJ2-5; 7 positions match TRBD1. The J call may be faulty, since TRBJ2-7 better matches the DNA end. CDR3 length: 14 residues. CDR1 ENHRY and CDR2 SYGVKD come from the germline V gene. CDR3 coding DNA: TGTGCCATCAGTGTGTCAGGGGGACCCTACGAGCAGTACTTC. Translated: CAISVSGGPYEQYF.

The V and J genes are TRBV28 and TRBJ2-5; D unclear. CDR1 is MDHEN, CDR2 SYDVKM, per germline. Trimming pared 7 bases from V and 2 bases from J, leaving 8 bases between. This CDR3 has 12 amino acids. The CDR3 DNA reads as TGTGCCAGCAAGATAAATCAAGAGACCCAGTACTTC. This sequence encodes CASKINQETQYF.

This chain uses TRBV7-9 with TRBJ1-2; a possible D gene is TRBD1 (5 bases). V was shortened by 5 bases and J by 4 bases, with 11 bases between the two germline ends. Germline CDR1 SEHNR, CDR2 FQNEAQ (reference sequence). The CDR3 extends over 13 amino acids. The CDR3 region is CASSADMGYGYTF. CDR3 sequence (DNA): TGTGCCAGCAGCGCGGACATGGGCTATGGCTACACCTTC.

The V and J genes are TRBV13 and TRBJ2-3; the D gene could be TRBD1 or TRBD2 (7 bases each). The CDR3 consists of 16 residues. Germline CDR1 PRHDT, CDR2 FYEKMQ (reference sequence). With 1 base removed from V and 1 base from J, the gap between germline ends came to 12 bases. The CDR3 DNA reads as TGTGCCAGCAGCTTAGACCAGGGGGGGGGCACAGATACGCAGTATTTT. Translation gives CASSLDQGGGTDTQYF.

This clonotype appeared a few times. The chain employs TRBV24-1 and TRBJ2-1, with 9 nucleotides matching TRBD1. The CDR3 has 16 residues. The V and J ends lost 2 bases and 3 bases, in that order; junction bases with no gene match: 4. From germline, CDR1 is KGHDR and CDR2 SFDVKD. In DNA form, the CDR3 reads TGTGCCACCAGTGATTCGGGGACAGGGCACTACAATGAGCAGTTCTTC. Protein sequence: CATSDSGTGHYNEQFF.

The J gene is TRBJ2-5, the V gene TRBV5-8, with a tentative D call TRBD1 (6 bases). The J call is uncertain, as TRBJ2-7 better fits the DNA end. Looked up from germline, CDR1 is SGHTS and CDR2 is YDEGEE. This CDR3 has 16 amino acids. The DNA for the CDR3 is TGTGCCAGCAGCTTTCGATCCGTCCGACAGGACTACGAGCAGTACTTC. Translating it yields CASSFRSVRQDYEQYF.

This clonotype has just a few counts. The V gene is TRBV29-1, the J gene TRBJ1-2; a weak D match, TRBD1 (5 bases). Trimming took 5 bases from V and 7 from J, leaving 11 bases between them. CDR1 and CDR2 from the germline V gene are SQVTM and ANQGSEA. This CDR3 contains 11 residues. The CDR3 DNA sequence: TGCAGCGTTATCGGGGACTCTGGCTACACCTTC. Its protein is CSVIGDSGYTF.

At least ten counts were recorded for this clonotype. The chain couples TRBV20-1 to TRBJ2-1, with D tentatively TRBD2 (6 bases). V lost 4 bases and J lost 3, with 13 bases in between. Germline V CDR1 and CDR2: DFQATT, SNEGSKA (reference sequence). This CDR3 contains 14 residues. CDR3 residues: CSATGTWIYNEQFF. As DNA, the CDR3 is TGCAGTGCTACCGGGACTTGGATCTACAATGAGCAGTTCTTC.

This clonotype was detected a few times. The chain joins TRBV7-8 to TRBJ2-1, with 7 bases aligning to TRBD2. The CDR3 covers 17 residues. Per the germline V gene, CDR1 is SGHVS and CDR2 is FQNEAQ. Trimming took 1 base from V and 0 from J; bases not matched to a gene: 6. The DNA for the CDR3 is TGTGCCAGCAGCTTAGGACCAGCGGGGAGCTCCTACAATGAGCAGTTCTTC. Translating gives CASSLGPAGSSYNEQFF.

The table lists this clonotype with a count of one. This CDR3 is missing its conserved last phenylalanine or tryptophan, likely due to a read error. CDR3 in DNA: TGTGCCAGCAGACTAAGCGGGGGATACTCCTACGAGCAGTACTGC. Translated, it gives CASRLSGGYSYEQYC. The chain recombines TRBV27 with TRBJ2-7, with 8 bases lining up with TRBD2. V dropped 6 bases and J dropped 0; count of bases not matched to a gene: 7. Germline lookup yields CDR1 MNHEY and CDR2 SMNVEV (reference sequence). CDR3 size: 15 residues.

The rearrangement uses TRBV11-2 and TRBJ2-1; D unresolved. This CDR3 has 17 residues. The V end was cut by 2 bases, the J end by 0 bases, with 14 bases between. The V gene's germline CDR1 is SGHAT and CDR2 FQNNGV. CDR3: CASSLTPRASSYNEQFF. The CDR3 DNA reads as TGTGCCAGCAGCTTAACCCCAAGGGCTAGCTCCTACAATGAGCAGTTCTTC.

There are a few counts of this clonotype. The chain combines TRBV20-1 with TRBJ1-4; D not resolved. The CDR3 covers 14 residues. Germline V CDR1 and CDR2: DFQATT, SNEGSKA (reference sequence). The V gene lost 3 bases and the J gene lost 4 bases, with 12 bases spanning the gap. The CDR3 DNA reads as TGCAGTGCTAGGCGGAACGATTTTAATGAAAAACTGTTTTTT. Its protein is CSARRNDFNEKLFF.

This clonotype was detected a few times. The V gene is TRBV7-6, the J gene TRBJ2-6; D gene uncertain. Germline V gives CDR1 SGHVS, CDR2 FNYEAQ. With 1 base removed from V and 0 bases from J, the gap between germline ends came to 10 bases. This CDR3 is 17 amino acids long. CDR3 region: CASSLVSSRSGANVLTF. CDR3 coding DNA: TGTGCCAGCAGCTTAGTTTCGTCGCGCTCTGGGGCCAACGTCCTGACTTTC.

In this sample, this clonotype turned up a few times. The chain combines TRBV15 with TRBJ2-5, with 10 nucleotides matching TRBD1. The CDR3 runs 17 residues. Germline CDR1 and CDR2: LNHNV and YYDKDF (reference sequence). The V segment lost 1 base and the J segment 4 bases; nucleotides outside the gene matches: 9. The chain's CDR3 is CATSRGFRQGARETQYF. CDR3 in DNA: TGTGCCACCAGCAGAGGTTTTCGACAGGGGGCAAGAGAGACCCAGTACTTC. The full variable domain, its missing parts supplied by reference TRBV15 and TRBJ2-5, is DAMVIQNPRYQVTQFGKPVTLSCSQTLNHNVMYWYQQKSSQAPKLLFHYYDKDFNNEADTPDNFQSRRPNTSFCFLDIRSPGLGDTAMYLCATSRGFRQGARETQYFGPGTRLLVL.

The chain recombines TRBV20-1 with TRBJ2-1; D possibly corresponds to TRBD2 (5 bases). Between the trimmed V and J ends, which lost 6 bases and 7 bases, there was a span of 19 bases. The CDR3 has 14 residues. Germline assignment: CDR1 DFQATT and CDR2 SNEGSKA (reference sequence). CDR3 protein: CSATRVPVGNEQFF. The CDR3 bases are TGCAGTGCCACTAGAGTTCCCGTGGGGAATGAGCAGTTCTTC.

The chain links TRBV7-6 to TRBJ2-5; 8 nucleotides line up with TRBD1. The CDR3 sequence is 14 residues long. The V gene's germline CDR1 is SGHVS and CDR2 FNYEAQ. The V segment lost 7 bases and the J segment 5 bases; nucleotides outside the gene matches: 9. DNA of the CDR3: TGTGCCAGCACCCGGGACAGGCTGCTGGAGACCCAGTACTTC. It yields the protein CASTRDRLLETQYF. The full variable domain, rest sourced from reference TRBV7-6 and TRBJ2-5, is GAGVSQSPRYKVTKRGQDVALRCDPISGHVSLYWYRQALGQGPEFLTYFNYEAQQDKSGLPNDRFSAERPEGSISTLTIQRTEQRDSAMYRCASTRDRLLETQYFGPGTRLLVL.

The chain links TRBV28 to TRBJ2-7, with D possibly matching TRBD1 (5 bases). Germline V gene sequence: CDR1 MDHEN, CDR2 SYDVKM. The V gene lost 4 bases and the J gene lost 5 bases, with 24 bases spanning the gap. The CDR3 has 17 amino acids. CDR3: CASSWTRTLPERDEQYF. The CDR3 DNA sequence: TGTGCCAGCAGTTGGACAAGGACGCTTCCTGAACGCGACGAGCAGTACTTC.

Many counts were recorded for this clonotype. V is TRBV27 and J is TRBJ1-4; no reliable D call. There are 17 residues in the CDR3. Trimming removed 2 bases at V and 3 bases at J, with 16 bases between. CDR1 is MNHEY and CDR2 is SMNVEV in the germline V gene (reference sequence). The CDR3: CASSLKVGLGSNEKLFF. CDR3 nucleotide sequence: TGTGCCAGCAGTTTAAAAGTCGGACTAGGGTCTAATGAAAAACTGTTTTTT.

This chain connects TRBV3-1 to TRBJ2-3, with 7 bases identical to TRBD1. The length of the CDR3 is 16 residues. Germline V CDR1 and CDR2: LGHDT, YNNKEL (reference sequence). The ends lost 1 base at V and 5 bases at J; junction bases unmatched: 9. In DNA, the CDR3 is TGTGCCAGCAGCCAAGGGCTGACAGGGATGGGAGATACGCAGTATTTT. Protein product: CASSQGLTGMGDTQYF.

This clonotype was detected a few times. This chain links TRBV5-1 with TRBJ2-3; D is undetermined. Germline CDR1 and CDR2: SGHRS and YFSETQ. Trimming took 0 bases from V and 0 from J, leaving 8 bases between them. CDR3 length equals 15 residues. The CDR3 DNA sequence: TGCGCCAGCAGCTTGGTTCGTTCTAGCACAGATACGCAGTATTTT. Protein product: CASSLVRSSTDTQYF.

The V call is TRBV6-2 or TRBV6-3, the J call TRBJ2-4, with a possible D match to TRBD1 (6 bases). The end of the DNA is better explained by TRBJ2-7, so the J call may be wrong. Per the germline V gene, CDR1 is MNHEY and CDR2 is SVGEGT. CDR3 length equals 18 residues. The CDR3 DNA follows: TGTGCCAGCAGTCCCACGACAGGAGTGGATTGGGGCCACTACGAGCAGTACTTC. It codes for CASSPTTGVDWGHYEQYF.

This clonotype was recorded at least ten times. This chain uses TRBV4-1 with TRBJ2-7; the D call may be TRBD1 or TRBD2 (5 bases each). The length of the CDR3 is 14 residues. CDR1 and CDR2 from the germline V gene are MGHRA and YSYEKL. V shed 7 bases and J shed 7 bases, with 20 bases lying between them. The CDR3 coding sequence is TGCGCCAGCACGTGGGGACCGTTCATGGGGGAGCAGTACTTC. This sequence encodes CASTWGPFMGEQYF.

This clonotype came up a few times. This sequence joins TRBV21-1 and TRBJ2-3; the table's D call of TRBD2 was not tested on the DNA. TRBV21-1 counts as a pseudogene. This CDR3 is 16 amino acids long. The CDR3, as DNA: TGTGCCAGCAGCAACCTGCCGGACCCCGCCACAGATACGCAGTATTTT. Translated: CASSNLPDPATDTQYF.

This clonotype showed up just a few times. The chain combines TRBV3-1 with TRBJ2-1; 7 positions agree with TRBD2. The CDR3 runs to 14 residues. CDR1 is LGHDT, CDR2 YNNKEL, per germline (reference sequence). The ends lost 4 bases at V and 14 bases at J; junction bases unmatched: 14. CDR3 protein: CASSLVAGPWGEFF. The CDR3, as DNA: TGTGCCAGCAGCCTAGTAGCGGGCCCATGGGGGGAGTTCTTC.

The genes are TRBV7-9 and TRBJ2-7, with TRBD1 as a possible D gene (6 bases). From germline, CDR1 is SEHNR and CDR2 FQNEAQ (reference sequence). V lost 5 bases, J lost 1 base, and 12 bases lay in between. The CDR3 loop spans 14 amino acids. The CDR3: CASSHFRGSYEQYF. In DNA form, the CDR3 reads TGTGCCAGCAGCCATTTCAGGGGATCCTACGAGCAGTACTTC.